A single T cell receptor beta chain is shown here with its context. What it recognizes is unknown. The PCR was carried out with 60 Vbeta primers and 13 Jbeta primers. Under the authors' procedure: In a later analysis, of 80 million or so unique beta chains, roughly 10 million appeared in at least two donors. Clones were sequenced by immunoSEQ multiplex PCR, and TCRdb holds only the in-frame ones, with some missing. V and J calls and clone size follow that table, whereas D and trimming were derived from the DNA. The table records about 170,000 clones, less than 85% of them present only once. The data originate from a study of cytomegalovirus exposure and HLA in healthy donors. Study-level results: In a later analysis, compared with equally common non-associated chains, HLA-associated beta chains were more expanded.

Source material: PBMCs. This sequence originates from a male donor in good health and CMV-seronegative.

CDR3 nucleotide sequence: TGTGCCAGCAGTTTGGGGGCAGGGAGTAGAGTGAACACTGAAGCTTTCTTT. Translated: CASSLGAGSRVNTEAFF. The chain couples TRBV27 to TRBJ1-1; maybe TRBD1 (6 bases). V lost 3 bases and J lost 0, with 17 bases in between. Germline V CDR1 and CDR2: MNHEY, SMNVEV (reference sequence). The CDR3 extends over 17 amino acids.